This T cell receptor (beta chain) was sequenced during a study of cytomegalovirus exposure and HLA in healthy donors. Study findings and constraints: Versus the approximately 720-donor mean, an Asian-associated ancestry cluster reportedly showed fewer N-insertions in a later analysis. From TCR beta sequences, most subjects' HLA-A and HLA-B alleles were reportedly predicted accurately. Presence/absence analyses rested on an assumption that sequencing depth was roughly uniform across donors.

The PCR had 60 Vbeta and 13 Jbeta primers. TCRdb's table, derived via immunoSEQ multiplex PCR, lists solely in-frame clones and lacks some. The repertoire includes about 140,000 clones, 70% to 80% of them detected once, and about 2.2% sits in the top ten. V shed 2 bases and J shed 6 bases, with 16 bases lying between them. This CDR3 spans 15 amino acids. Germline V gene data show CDR1 as SGHAT and CDR2 as FQNNGV. Comments on this clone: Antigen specificity is unknown.

The sequenced sample consisted of PBMCs. The receptor was derived from a woman aged 18-29 years in good health and CMV-seropositive. J is TRBJ1-1 and V is TRBV11-2; weak D call: TRBD1 (5 bases). For the CDR3, the DNA is TGTGCCAGCAGCTTACCCGACAGAACTCGGTCTGAAGCTTTCTTT. Its protein product is CASSLPDRTRSEAFF.